Described below is a single TCR beta chain sequence and its context. The antigen is undetermined. As for time point: week 47, end of study. Alongside topical imiquimod, each dose of vaccine comprised 300 ug of mutant IDH1 20-mer peptide. Assay: immunoSEQ multiplex PCR; the TCRdb copy retains only in-frame clones and omits some. The repertoire includes roughly 86,000 clones, about 81% of them detected once, and about 5.7% sits in the top ten. The record originates from a study of a mutant IDH1 vaccine in newly diagnosed glioma. CDR3 length equals 15 residues. J gave up 10 bases and V 3 bases, and 11 bases lay outside the gene matches. Germline CDR1 reads SGDLS; CDR2 reads YYNGEE. General study findings and limits: Changes in the top peripheral T cell clonotypes seemingly had no bearing on pseudoprogression.

The gene calls are TRBV9 and TRBJ2-5, with 11 nucleotides matching TRBD2. This TCR came from a middle-aged man with glioma. The sequencing here drew on PBMCs, taken from a glioma patient whose treatment included an IDH1 peptide vaccine. This CDR3 reads CASSAQGLAAQFQYF. The DNA for the CDR3 is TGTGCCAGCAGCGCCCAGGGACTAGCGGCCCAGTTCCAGTACTTC.